The sample holds a few counts of the clone carrying this T cell receptor beta chain. The sample originates from a study of shared T cell receptors in the human thymus. CDR1 is MGHDK and CDR2 is SYGVNS in the germline V gene. The CDR3 has 16 residues. J gave up 6 bases and V 1 base, and 9 bases lay outside the gene matches. Method: immunoSEQ multiplex PCR; TCRdb's copy keeps in-frame clones and lacks some. This sample has roughly 550,000 clones, with about 84% found just once. This same sample was also part of a study on human thymus T cells.

The receptor's source is a boy less than two years old with a congenital heart defect. The chain carries TRBV25-1 and TRBJ1-1, with 9 bases that match TRBD1. Sample: thymocytes. The CDR3 spells CASSESDTGGFAEAFF. In nucleotides, the CDR3 is TGTGCCAGCAGTGAATCTGATACAGGGGGCTTCGCTGAAGCTTTCTTT. Full variable domain (missing parts from reference TRBV25-1 and TRBJ1-1): EADIYQTPRYLVIGTGKKITLECSQTMGHDKMYWYQQDPGMELHLIHYSYGVNSTEKGDLSSESTVSRIRTEHFPLTLESARPSHTSQYLCASSESDTGGFAEAFFGQGTRLTVV.